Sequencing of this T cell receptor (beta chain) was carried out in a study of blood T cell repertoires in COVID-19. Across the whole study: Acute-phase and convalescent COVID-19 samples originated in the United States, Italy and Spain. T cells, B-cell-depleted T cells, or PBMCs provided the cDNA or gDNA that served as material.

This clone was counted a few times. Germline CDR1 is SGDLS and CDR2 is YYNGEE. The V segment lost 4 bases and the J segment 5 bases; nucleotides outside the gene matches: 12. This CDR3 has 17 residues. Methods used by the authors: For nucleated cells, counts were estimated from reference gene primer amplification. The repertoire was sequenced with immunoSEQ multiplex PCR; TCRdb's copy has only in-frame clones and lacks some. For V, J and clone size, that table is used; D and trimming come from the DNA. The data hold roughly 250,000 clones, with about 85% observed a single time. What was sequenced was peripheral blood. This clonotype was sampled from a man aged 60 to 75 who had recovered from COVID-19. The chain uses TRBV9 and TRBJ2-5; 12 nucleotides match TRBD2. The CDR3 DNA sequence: TGTGCCAGCAGCTACTCTAGCGGGGGGGCCTTTTGGGAGACCCAGTACTTC. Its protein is CASSYSSGGAFWETQYF.